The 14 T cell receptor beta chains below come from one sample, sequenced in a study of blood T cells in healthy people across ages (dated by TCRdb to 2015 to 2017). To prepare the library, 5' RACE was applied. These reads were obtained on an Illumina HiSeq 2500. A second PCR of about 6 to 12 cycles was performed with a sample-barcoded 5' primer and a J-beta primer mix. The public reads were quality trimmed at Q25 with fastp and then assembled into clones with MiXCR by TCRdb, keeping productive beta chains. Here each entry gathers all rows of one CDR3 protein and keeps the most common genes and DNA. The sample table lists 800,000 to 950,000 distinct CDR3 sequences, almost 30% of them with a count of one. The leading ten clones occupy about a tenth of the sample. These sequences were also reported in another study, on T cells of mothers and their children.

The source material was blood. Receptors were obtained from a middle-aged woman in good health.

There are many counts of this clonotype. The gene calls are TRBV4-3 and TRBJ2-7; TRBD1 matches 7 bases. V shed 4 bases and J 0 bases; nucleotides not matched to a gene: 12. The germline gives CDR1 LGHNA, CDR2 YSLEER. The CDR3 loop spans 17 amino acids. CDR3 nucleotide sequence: TGCGCCAGCAGCCTAAACCTGTTGACAGGGATCTCCTACGAGCAGTACTTC. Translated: CASSLNLLTGISYEQYF.

CDR3 bases: TGTGCCAGCAACCCGGGTTTCGGAACTTTCTTT. Translated, it gives CASNPGFGTFF. This rearrangement joins TRBV12-3 or TRBV12-4 to TRBJ1-1; D unresolved. The CDR3 runs to 11 residues. Trimming shortened V by 7 bases and J by 12 bases, and 15 bases separated the two germline ends.

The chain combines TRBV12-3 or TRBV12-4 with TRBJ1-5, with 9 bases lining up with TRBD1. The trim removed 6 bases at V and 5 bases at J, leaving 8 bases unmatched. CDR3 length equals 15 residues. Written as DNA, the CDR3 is TGTGCCAGCAGCATCGGGACAGGGCGCGATCAGCCCCAGCATTTT. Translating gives CASSIGTGRDQPQHF.

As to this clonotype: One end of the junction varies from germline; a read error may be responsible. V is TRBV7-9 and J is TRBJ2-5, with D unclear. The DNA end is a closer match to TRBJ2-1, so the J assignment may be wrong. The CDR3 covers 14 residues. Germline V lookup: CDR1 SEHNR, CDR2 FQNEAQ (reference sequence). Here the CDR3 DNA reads TGTGCCAGTAGCTTACCCCGAAGGCAAGAGACCCAGTTCTTC. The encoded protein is CASSLPRRQETQFF.

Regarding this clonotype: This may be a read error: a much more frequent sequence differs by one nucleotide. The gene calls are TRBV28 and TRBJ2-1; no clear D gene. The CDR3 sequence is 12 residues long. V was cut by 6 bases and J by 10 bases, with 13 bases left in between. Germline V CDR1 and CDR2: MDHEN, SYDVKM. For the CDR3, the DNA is TGTGCCAGCAGCTTTAACACCTACGAGCAGTTCTTC. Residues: CASSFNTYEQFF.

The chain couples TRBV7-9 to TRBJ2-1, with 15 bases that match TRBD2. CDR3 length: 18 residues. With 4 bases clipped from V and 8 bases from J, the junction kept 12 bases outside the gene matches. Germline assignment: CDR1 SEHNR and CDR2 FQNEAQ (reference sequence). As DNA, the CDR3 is TGTGCCAGCAGCTCACTAGGACTAGCGGGGGGGACGTACCATGAGCAGTTCTTC. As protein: CASSSLGLAGGTYHEQFF. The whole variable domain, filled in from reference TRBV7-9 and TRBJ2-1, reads DTGVSQNPRHKITKRGQNVTFRCDPISEHNRLYWYRQTLGQGPEFLTYFQNEAQLEKSRLLSDRFSAERPKGSFSTLEIQRTEQGDSAMYLCASSSLGLAGGTYHEQFFGPGTRLTVL.

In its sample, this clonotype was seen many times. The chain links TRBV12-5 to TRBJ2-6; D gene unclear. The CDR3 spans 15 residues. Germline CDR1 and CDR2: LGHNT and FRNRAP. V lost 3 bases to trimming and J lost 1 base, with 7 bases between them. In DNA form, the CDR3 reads TGTGCTAGTGGTTTTCTGGGTTCTGGGGCCAACGTCCTGACTTTC. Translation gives CASGFLGSGANVLTF.

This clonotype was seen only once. CDR3 sequence: CASSLGQGISHEQYF. CDR3 DNA sequence: TGCGCCAGCAGCTTGGGGCAGGGAATTTCCCACGAGCAGTACTTC. The rearrangement joins TRBV5-1 to TRBJ2-7; a weak D match, TRBD1 (5 bases). Germline V gives CDR1 SGHRS, CDR2 YFSETQ. CDR3 length: 15 residues. The V gene lost 0 bases and the J gene lost 5 bases, with 15 bases spanning the gap. Looking up the rest from reference TRBV5-1 and TRBJ2-7 gives the full variable domain: KAGVTQTPRYLIKTRGQQVTLSCSPISGHRSVSWYQQTPGQGLQFLFEYFSETQRNKGNFPGRFSGRQFSNSRSEMNVSTLELGDSALYLCASSLGQGISHEQYFGPGTRLTVT.

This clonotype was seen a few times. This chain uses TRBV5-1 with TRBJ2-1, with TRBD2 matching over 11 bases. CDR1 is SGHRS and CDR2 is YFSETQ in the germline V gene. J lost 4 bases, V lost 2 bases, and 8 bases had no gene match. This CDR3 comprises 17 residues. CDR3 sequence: CASSLSSSGGRYNEQFF. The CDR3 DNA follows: TGCGCCAGCAGCTTATCGTCTAGCGGGGGGCGATACAATGAGCAGTTCTTC.

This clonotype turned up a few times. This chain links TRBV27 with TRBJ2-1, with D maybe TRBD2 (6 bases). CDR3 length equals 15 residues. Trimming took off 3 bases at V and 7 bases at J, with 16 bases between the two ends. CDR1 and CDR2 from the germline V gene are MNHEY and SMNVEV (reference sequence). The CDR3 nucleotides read TGTGCCAGCAGTTTGTGGCTCGACGGGGGAAATGAGCAGTTCTTC. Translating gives CASSLWLDGGNEQFF.

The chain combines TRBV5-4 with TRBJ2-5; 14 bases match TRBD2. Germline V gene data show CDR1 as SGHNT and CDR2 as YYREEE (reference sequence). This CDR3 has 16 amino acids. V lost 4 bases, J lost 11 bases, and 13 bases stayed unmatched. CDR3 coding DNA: TGTGCCAGCAGCCATCCGACTAGCGGGGGGGAGGATGAGCAGTACTTC. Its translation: CASSHPTSGGEDEQYF.

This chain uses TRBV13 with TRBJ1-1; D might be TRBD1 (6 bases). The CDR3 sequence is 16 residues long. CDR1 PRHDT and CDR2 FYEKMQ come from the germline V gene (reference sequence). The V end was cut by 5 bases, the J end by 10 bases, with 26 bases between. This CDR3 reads CASSRSKQGPAVTAFF. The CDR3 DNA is TGTGCCAGCAGCCGAAGCAAACAGGGACCGGCGGTTACAGCTTTCTTT.

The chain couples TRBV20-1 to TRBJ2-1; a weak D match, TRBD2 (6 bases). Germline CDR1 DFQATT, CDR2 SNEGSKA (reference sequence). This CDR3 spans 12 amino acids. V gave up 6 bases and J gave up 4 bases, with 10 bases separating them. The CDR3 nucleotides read TGCAGTGCAAAAGCGGGTTACAATGAGCAGTTCTTC. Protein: CSAKAGYNEQFF.

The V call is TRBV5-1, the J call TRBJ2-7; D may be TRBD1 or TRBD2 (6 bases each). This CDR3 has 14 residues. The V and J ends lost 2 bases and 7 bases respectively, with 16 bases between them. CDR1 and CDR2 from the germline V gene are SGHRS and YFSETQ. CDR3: CASSFEGGTGEQYF. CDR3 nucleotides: TGCGCCAGCAGCTTTGAGGGGGGTACGGGGGAGCAGTACTTC.